This entry features one T cell receptor beta chain sequence. Its antigen specificity is not known. No much larger clonotype is one base removed from it; base qualities were not supplied. This entry is derived from a study of technical replicates of blood from several donors (dated by TCRdb to the late 2010s). Based on the germline V gene, the CDR1 and CDR2 sequences are KGHSH and LQKENI. The germline V end is reduced by 3 bases and the J end by 3 bases; junction bases left unmatched: 10. The CDR3 measures 16 amino acids from cysteine to phenylalanine. Only the CDR3 region is kept as DNA, spanning 48 bases read in frame from base 1. Libraries were made using the immunoSEQ multiplex PCR assay. TCRdb took over this immuneACCESS table, retaining in-frame rearrangements with V and J assigned. Such tables are incomplete; in checked studies, under half of the missing clones stem from an unresolved V gene, and the remainder is unexplained. The sample table records about 70,000 clones; over 95% of these occur just once. The ten biggest clones cover approximately 0.2% of the sample.

The clonotype originates from a human donor in good health. The chain was built from TRBV18 and TRBJ2-7, and 8 junctional nucleotides match TRBD2. The source material was T cells isolated from PBMCs. The CDR3 region: CASSPPSGRGYYEQYF. The DNA reads TGTGCCAGCTCACCCCCTTCCGGGAGGGGATACTACGAGCAGTACTTC.